The rows below give T cell receptor beta chains drawn from one sample of a study of blood T cell repertoires in COVID-19. The data were produced by immunoSEQ multiplex PCR, yet TCRdb's version contains in-frame clones alone and is incomplete. Of around 370,000 clones listed, roughly 89% were seen once; the top ten hold 6% to 7.5%. Input material: peripheral blood. Receptor source: a man younger than 35 with active or convalescent COVID-19. Both conserved end residues are part of each CDR3. The order of the fields is clone size, V gene, D gene, J gene, CDR3 DNA, CDR3 protein. A D gene is named only where the DNA matches it firmly. Clone size is not always given. Where it is, it says once, few, many or a class for expanded clones.

abundance: .; v_gene: TRBV9; d_gene: TRBD1; j_gene: TRBJ2-7; CDR3nt: TGTGCCAGCAGCGTAGGGGGACAGGGGATCGGTGCTTCCTACGAGCAGTACTTC; CDR3aa: CASSVGGQGIGASYEQYF
abundance: .; v_gene: TRBV28; d_gene: .; j_gene: TRBJ2-1; CDR3nt: TGTGCCAGCAGTTTCAGGGGACCGGGCTACAATGAGCAGTTCTTC; CDR3aa: CASSFRGPGYNEQFF
abundance: .; v_gene: TRBV6-6; d_gene: .; j_gene: TRBJ1-5; CDR3nt: TGTGCCAGCAGTTACTCGAGGGATCAGCCCCAGCATTTT; CDR3aa: CASSYSRDQPQHF
abundance: .; v_gene: TRBV7-2; d_gene: .; j_gene: TRBJ1-2; CDR3nt: TGTGCCAGCAGCAAGGGACTCTGGGACTATGGCTACACCTTC; CDR3aa: CASSKGLWDYGYTF
abundance: .; v_gene: TRBV27; d_gene: .; j_gene: TRBJ1-2; CDR3nt: TGTGCCAGCAGTCAAAAATACGACAGGACCTATGGCTACACCTTC; CDR3aa: CASSQKYDRTYGYTF
abundance: once; v_gene: TRBV7-3; d_gene: .; j_gene: TRBJ2-1; CDR3nt: TGTGCCAGCAGCGCCCTGACTTTAAATCCCTACAATGAGCAGTTCTTC; CDR3aa: CASSALTLNPYNEQFF
abundance: .; v_gene: TRBV21-1; d_gene: .; j_gene: TRBJ2-7; CDR3nt: TGTGCCAGCAGCTCGGGGGGACGGCCTTACGAGCAGTACTTC; CDR3aa: CASSSGGRPYEQYF
abundance: .; v_gene: TRBV2; d_gene: TRBD1; j_gene: TRBJ1-2; CDR3nt: TGTGCCAGCAGTACGACAGGGATCTATGGCTACACCTTC; CDR3aa: CASSTTGIYGYTF
abundance: .; v_gene: TRBV5-1; d_gene: TRBD2; j_gene: TRBJ2-5; CDR3nt: TGCGCCAGCAGCTTGGCCGGGGGGTCCCAAGAGACCCAGTACTTC; CDR3aa: CASSLAGGSQETQYF
abundance: .; v_gene: TRBV15; d_gene: TRBD1; j_gene: TRBJ1-1; CDR3nt: TGTGCCACCAGCGTGACAGGGATAGGGGCTTACACTGAAGCTTTCTTT; CDR3aa: CATSVTGIGAYTEAFF
abundance: .; v_gene: TRBV6-5; d_gene: .; j_gene: TRBJ1-2; CDR3nt: TGTGCCAGCAGTTACGGGCAGACAAATGGAAACTATGGCTACACCTTC; CDR3aa: CASSYGQTNGNYGYTF
abundance: .; v_gene: TRBV7-2; d_gene: .; j_gene: TRBJ2-5; CDR3nt: TGTGCCAGCAGCTCTCAGGTGGGGCGGGGGCTTGGGGAGACCCAGTACTTC; CDR3aa: CASSSQVGRGLGETQYF
abundance: .; v_gene: TRBV21-1; d_gene: .; j_gene: TRBJ2-4; CDR3nt: TGTGCCAGCAGCAAAGAGATGTGCTGGCCGATTCAGTACTTC; CDR3aa: CASSKEMCWPIQYF
abundance: few; v_gene: TRBV5-8; d_gene: .; j_gene: TRBJ2-7; CDR3nt: TGTGCCAGCAGCTTGGCCCTGTGGGCCCCCTCCTACGAGCAGTACTTC; CDR3aa: CASSLALWAPSYEQYF
abundance: .; v_gene: TRBV5-1; d_gene: .; j_gene: TRBJ2-7; CDR3nt: TGCGCCAGTAGGGCTAGCGACTACGAGCAGTACTTC; CDR3aa: CASRASDYEQYF
abundance: .; v_gene: TRBV6-5; d_gene: .; j_gene: TRBJ1-5; CDR3nt: TGTGCCAGCAGCGGGGGGGGAGGGGCCCAGCATTTT; CDR3aa: CASSGGGGAQHF
abundance: few; v_gene: TRBV19; d_gene: .; j_gene: TRBJ1-2; CDR3nt: TGTGCCAGTAGTTCGGACAGATATGGCTACACCTTC; CDR3aa: CASSSDRYGYTF
abundance: .; v_gene: TRBV4-3; d_gene: .; j_gene: TRBJ2-7; CDR3nt: TGCGCCAGCAGCCAAGATAATAGCAGCGGGGAGCAGTACTTC; CDR3aa: CASSQDNSSGEQYF
abundance: .; v_gene: TRBV4-1; d_gene: TRBD1; j_gene: TRBJ1-3; CDR3nt: TGCGCCAGCAGCCAAGATAGGGACAGAGGAAACACCATATATTTT; CDR3aa: CASSQDRDRGNTIYF
abundance: .; v_gene: TRBV4-1; d_gene: .; j_gene: TRBJ2-2; CDR3nt: TGCGCCAGCAGCCAAGATGGGGCGGCCGCCGGGGAGCTGTTTTTT; CDR3aa: CASSQDGAAAGELFF
abundance: .; v_gene: TRBV27; d_gene: TRBD2; j_gene: TRBJ2-3; CDR3nt: TGTGCCAGCAGTTTCCTTACTAGCGCGACCACAGATACGCAGTATTTT; CDR3aa: CASSFLTSATTDTQYF
abundance: .; v_gene: TRBV5-5; d_gene: .; j_gene: TRBJ1-5; CDR3nt: TGTGCCAGCAGCTTGGCCCTTAGCAATCAGCCCCAGCATTTT; CDR3aa: CASSLALSNQPQHF
abundance: .; v_gene: TRBV10-3; d_gene: .; j_gene: TRBJ2-3; CDR3nt: TGTGCCATCAGTGGGACAAGGGCCCAGGTGGATACGCAGTATTTT; CDR3aa: CAISGTRAQVDTQYF
abundance: .; v_gene: TRBV11-3; d_gene: .; j_gene: TRBJ2-5; CDR3nt: TGTGCCAGCAGCTTCGGGGGGCAGCAAGAGACCCAGTACTTC; CDR3aa: CASSFGGQQETQYF
abundance: .; v_gene: TRBV12-5; d_gene: .; j_gene: TRBJ1-2; CDR3nt: TGTGCTAGTGGTTTGGCCGTCCCCGGAGGGGACTATGGCTACACCTTC; CDR3aa: CASGLAVPGGDYGYTF
abundance: .; v_gene: TRBV5-1; d_gene: .; j_gene: TRBJ2-3; CDR3nt: TGCGCCAGCAAGGATCAGGGAATACAACCAGATACGCAGTATTTT; CDR3aa: CASKDQGIQPDTQYF
abundance: once; v_gene: TRBV11-2; d_gene: .; j_gene: TRBJ1-5; CDR3nt: TGTGCCAGCAGCCCAGGGGCGAGGAGCAATCAGCCCCAGCATTTT; CDR3aa: CASSPGARSNQPQHF
abundance: .; v_gene: TRBV7-2; d_gene: TRBD1; j_gene: TRBJ1-2; CDR3nt: TGTGCCAGCAGCCCCCCGGACAGGGTCCATGGCTACACCTTC; CDR3aa: CASSPPDRVHGYTF
abundance: .; v_gene: TRBV24-1; d_gene: TRBD2; j_gene: TRBJ2-1; CDR3nt: TGTGCCACCAGTGAGGTGACTAGCGGGAGACGCAATGAGCAGTTCTTC; CDR3aa: CATSEVTSGRRNEQFF
abundance: .; v_gene: TRBV29-1; d_gene: TRBD2; j_gene: TRBJ2-3; CDR3nt: TGCAGCGTTGAGCTAGCGGGGAGCCGTAGCACAGATACGCAGTATTTT; CDR3aa: CSVELAGSRSTDTQYF
abundance: .; v_gene: TRBV28; d_gene: TRBD2; j_gene: TRBJ2-1; CDR3nt: TGTGCCAGCGTGGTAGCGGGGGATTACAATGAGCAGTTCTTC; CDR3aa: CASVVAGDYNEQFF
abundance: .; v_gene: TRBV24-1; d_gene: .; j_gene: TRBJ2-1; CDR3nt: TGTGCCACCTTTCGGGGTTCCAATGAGCAGTTCTTC; CDR3aa: CATFRGSNEQFF
abundance: .; v_gene: TRBV6-2/TRBV6-3; d_gene: .; j_gene: TRBJ2-5; CDR3nt: TGTGCCAGCAGTCTACCAGGGGGGTACCAAGAGACCCAGTACTTC; CDR3aa: CASSLPGGYQETQYF
abundance: .; v_gene: TRBV24-1; d_gene: TRBD2; j_gene: TRBJ2-1; CDR3nt: TGTGCCACCAGTGATAACCCTAGCGGACCAGGAAATGAGCAGTTCTTC; CDR3aa: CATSDNPSGPGNEQFF
abundance: .; v_gene: TRBV4-3; d_gene: TRBD1; j_gene: TRBJ1-2; CDR3nt: TGCGCCAGCAGCCAAGAAACAGGGGTATGGTATGGCTACACCTTC; CDR3aa: CASSQETGVWYGYTF
abundance: .; v_gene: TRBV15; d_gene: .; j_gene: TRBJ1-1; CDR3nt: TGTGCCACCAGCAGAGATCGGTCACTGAGGACTGAAGCTTTCTTT; CDR3aa: CATSRDRSLRTEAFF
abundance: .; v_gene: TRBV5-1; d_gene: TRBD1; j_gene: TRBJ1-1; CDR3nt: TGCGCCAGCAGCCCTCTGACAGGGTTGAACACTGAAGCTTTCTTT; CDR3aa: CASSPLTGLNTEAFF
abundance: .; v_gene: TRBV4-3; d_gene: .; j_gene: TRBJ1-2; CDR3nt: TGCGCCAGCAGCCAAGGTAACATAGGGACGGCGGGAGGCTACACCTTC; CDR3aa: CASSQGNIGTAGGYTF
abundance: .; v_gene: TRBV6-5; d_gene: TRBD1; j_gene: TRBJ1-5; CDR3nt: TGTGCCAGCAATAAACAGGGGGCGCGGGATCAGCCCCAGCATTTT; CDR3aa: CASNKQGARDQPQHF
abundance: .; v_gene: TRBV25-1; d_gene: .; j_gene: TRBJ2-1; CDR3nt: TGTGCCAGCAGTCCGCTAGAAGGTGAGCAGTTCTTC; CDR3aa: CASSPLEGEQFF
abundance: .; v_gene: TRBV2; d_gene: .; j_gene: TRBJ1-3; CDR3nt: TGTGCCAGCAGGTCCGGGACAACCTCTGGAAACACCATATATTTT; CDR3aa: CASRSGTTSGNTIYF
abundance: .; v_gene: TRBV7-2; d_gene: TRBD2; j_gene: TRBJ2-3; CDR3nt: TGTGCCAGCTGCGACCCTAGCGGGGGGGCCGGGACAGATACGCAGTATTTT; CDR3aa: CASCDPSGGAGTDTQYF
abundance: .; v_gene: TRBV7-2; d_gene: .; j_gene: TRBJ2-1; CDR3nt: TGTGCCCTTTCCGACAGCTACAATGAGCAGTTCTTC; CDR3aa: CALSDSYNEQFF
abundance: .; v_gene: TRBV6-5; d_gene: .; j_gene: TRBJ1-1; CDR3nt: TGTGCCAGCAGGCGGGGGACTGAAGCTTTCTTT; CDR3aa: CASRRGTEAFF
abundance: .; v_gene: TRBV7-8; d_gene: .; j_gene: TRBJ1-1; CDR3nt: TGTGCCAGCAGCCCAGTTGTCGAGACAGGCACTGAAGCTTTCTTT; CDR3aa: CASSPVVETGTEAFF
abundance: .; v_gene: TRBV6-2/TRBV6-3; d_gene: TRBD2; j_gene: TRBJ2-7; CDR3nt: TGTGCCAGCAGTTACTCCACCACTAGCGGGAGCCCCTACGAGCAGTACTTC; CDR3aa: CASSYSTTSGSPYEQYF
abundance: .; v_gene: TRBV5-4; d_gene: TRBD2; j_gene: TRBJ2-7; CDR3nt: TGTGCCAGCAGCTTGGGGCGGGAGCGCGAGCAGTACTTC; CDR3aa: CASSLGREREQYF
abundance: .; v_gene: TRBV5-1; d_gene: TRBD1; j_gene: TRBJ1-4; CDR3nt: TGCGCCAGCGCCGAACAGGGGGGTGAAAAACTGTTTTTT; CDR3aa: CASAEQGGEKLFF
abundance: .; v_gene: TRBV6-5; d_gene: TRBD1; j_gene: TRBJ2-7; CDR3nt: TGTGCCAGCAGGAGGGACAGCTACTACGAGCAGTACTTC; CDR3aa: CASRRDSYYEQYF
abundance: .; v_gene: TRBV4-3; d_gene: .; j_gene: TRBJ1-5; CDR3nt: TGCGCCAGCAGCCAAGCCTCGGGGGGATCTCAGCCCCAGCATTTT; CDR3aa: CASSQASGGSQPQHF
abundance: .; v_gene: TRBV6-5; d_gene: .; j_gene: TRBJ2-7; CDR3nt: TGTGCCACACTGGAGTGGCAGGGATCCTCCTACGAGCAGTACTTC; CDR3aa: CATLEWQGSSYEQYF
abundance: .; v_gene: TRBV9; d_gene: .; j_gene: TRBJ2-1; CDR3nt: TGTGCCAGCAGCTACGAGACAGGCGAAAAGAATGAGCAGTTCTTC; CDR3aa: CASSYETGEKNEQFF
abundance: .; v_gene: TRBV11-3; d_gene: TRBD1; j_gene: TRBJ2-7; CDR3nt: TGTGCCAGCAGCTTAGCCGGGACAGGGGATACCGAGCAGTACTTC; CDR3aa: CASSLAGTGDTEQYF
abundance: few; v_gene: TRBV7-6; d_gene: .; j_gene: TRBJ2-7; CDR3nt: TGTGCCAGCAGCTTAGTGATGGACAGAAACTCCTACGAGCAGTACTTC; CDR3aa: CASSLVMDRNSYEQYF
abundance: .; v_gene: TRBV6-5; d_gene: .; j_gene: TRBJ1-6; CDR3nt: TGTGCCAGCAGTCTTTCGACTGAGACGAGATCACCCCTCCACTTT; CDR3aa: CASSLSTETRSPLHF